This entry features one T cell receptor (beta chain) sequence. The target antigen is unknown. These data come from a study of metastatic and nonmetastatic thyroid tumors. Study context: Malignant and benign thyroid patients had repertoires compared in peripheral blood and tumor or nodule tissue.

Original analysis: The distant-metastasis classifier for papillary thyroid cancer was built from CDR3 differences across clinicopathological groups. TCRdb re-analyzed the PCR reads through MiXCR. These V and J calls originate from TCRdb's pipeline instead of the authors' own analysis. The sample shows around 5,000 clones, roughly 25% of them seen only once. Study observations and caveats: Malignant thyroid tumors reportedly had TCR beta diversity that was significantly higher than in benign nodules, in blood and tumor.

The V segment lost 0 bases and the J segment 6 bases; nucleotides outside the gene matches: 13. Germline CDR1 SGHDT, CDR2 YYEEEE. CDR3 length: 17 amino acids. All patients reached thyroid surgery having received no treatment beforehand. This TCR derives from a male donor with papillary thyroid cancer or a benign thyroid nodule (not recorded which). Some clones in this sample may be carry-over from other donors' samples. What was sequenced was adjacent normal tissue. V is TRBV5-6 and J is TRBJ2-3; 7 bases are shared with TRBD2. CDR3 coding DNA: TGTGCCAGCAGCTTGGCCCAGGGCGCGGGGGTAACGGATACGCAGTATTTT. As protein: CASSLAQGAGVTDTQYF.